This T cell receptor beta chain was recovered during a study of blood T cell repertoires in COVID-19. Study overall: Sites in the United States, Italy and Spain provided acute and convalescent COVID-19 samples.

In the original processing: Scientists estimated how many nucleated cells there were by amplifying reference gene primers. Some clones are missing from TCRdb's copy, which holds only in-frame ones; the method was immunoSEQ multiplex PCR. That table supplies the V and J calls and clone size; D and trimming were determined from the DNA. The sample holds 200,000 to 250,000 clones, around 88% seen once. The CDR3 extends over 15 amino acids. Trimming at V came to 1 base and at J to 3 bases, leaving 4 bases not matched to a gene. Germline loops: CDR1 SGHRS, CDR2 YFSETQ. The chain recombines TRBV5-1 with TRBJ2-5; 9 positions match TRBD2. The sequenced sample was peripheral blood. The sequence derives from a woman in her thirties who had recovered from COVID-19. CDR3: CASSLFLAGEETQYF. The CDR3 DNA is TGCGCCAGCAGCTTGTTCTTAGCGGGGGAAGAGACCCAGTACTTC. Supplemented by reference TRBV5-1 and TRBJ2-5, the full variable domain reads KAGVTQTPRYLIKTRGQQVTLSCSPISGHRSVSWYQQTPGQGLQFLFEYFSETQRNKGNFPGRFSGRQFSNSRSEMNVSTLELGDSALYLCASSLFLAGEETQYFGPGTRLLVL.